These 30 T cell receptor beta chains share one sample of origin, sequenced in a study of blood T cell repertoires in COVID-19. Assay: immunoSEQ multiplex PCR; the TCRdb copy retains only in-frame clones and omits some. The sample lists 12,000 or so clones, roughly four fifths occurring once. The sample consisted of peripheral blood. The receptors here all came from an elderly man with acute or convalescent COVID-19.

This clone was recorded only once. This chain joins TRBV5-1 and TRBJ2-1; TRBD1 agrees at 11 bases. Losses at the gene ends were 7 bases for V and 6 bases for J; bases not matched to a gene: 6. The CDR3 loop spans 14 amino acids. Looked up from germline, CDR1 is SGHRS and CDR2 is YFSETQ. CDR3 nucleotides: TGCGCCAGCGGCGCCGGGACAGGGGGCAATGAGCAGTTCTTC. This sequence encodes CASGAGTGGNEQFF.

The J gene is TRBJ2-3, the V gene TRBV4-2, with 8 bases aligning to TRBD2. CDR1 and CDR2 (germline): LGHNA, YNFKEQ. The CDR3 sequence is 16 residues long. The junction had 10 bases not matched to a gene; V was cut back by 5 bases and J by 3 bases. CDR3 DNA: TGTGCCAGCAGCACCGGGGGGCGGGGGGCAACAGATACGCAGTATTTT. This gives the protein CASSTGGRGATDTQYF.

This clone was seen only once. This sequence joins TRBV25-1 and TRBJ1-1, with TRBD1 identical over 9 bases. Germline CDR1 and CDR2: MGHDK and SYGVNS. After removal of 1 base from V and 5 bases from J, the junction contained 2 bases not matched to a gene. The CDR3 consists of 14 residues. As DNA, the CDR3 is TGTGCCAGCAGTGAATGGGACAGGGCAACTGAAGCTTTCTTT. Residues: CASSEWDRATEAFF. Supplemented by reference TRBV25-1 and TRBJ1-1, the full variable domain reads EADIYQTPRYLVIGTGKKITLECSQTMGHDKMYWYQQDPGMELHLIHYSYGVNSTEKGDLSSESTVSRIRTEHFPLTLESARPSHTSQYLCASSEWDRATEAFFGQGTRLTVV.

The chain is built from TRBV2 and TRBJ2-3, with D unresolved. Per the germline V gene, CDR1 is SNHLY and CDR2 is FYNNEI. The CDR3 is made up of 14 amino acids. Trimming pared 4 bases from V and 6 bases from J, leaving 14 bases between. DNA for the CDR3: TGTGCCAGCAGTGTGGCCTCCGCCGCCGATACGCAGTATTTT. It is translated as CASSVASAADTQYF.

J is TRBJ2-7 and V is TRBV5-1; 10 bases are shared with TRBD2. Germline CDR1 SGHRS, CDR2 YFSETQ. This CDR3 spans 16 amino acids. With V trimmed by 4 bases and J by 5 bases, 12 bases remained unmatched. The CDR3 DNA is TGCGCCAGCAGCGACGGTAGAGCGGGGGGGCTCGACGAGCAGTACTTC. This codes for CASSDGRAGGLDEQYF.

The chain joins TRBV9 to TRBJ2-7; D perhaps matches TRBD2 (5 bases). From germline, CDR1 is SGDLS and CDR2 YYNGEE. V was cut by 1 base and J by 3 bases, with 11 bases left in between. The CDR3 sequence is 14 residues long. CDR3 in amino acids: CASSVTDGGYEQYF. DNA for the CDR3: TGTGCCAGCAGCGTAACCGACGGAGGCTACGAGCAGTACTTC.

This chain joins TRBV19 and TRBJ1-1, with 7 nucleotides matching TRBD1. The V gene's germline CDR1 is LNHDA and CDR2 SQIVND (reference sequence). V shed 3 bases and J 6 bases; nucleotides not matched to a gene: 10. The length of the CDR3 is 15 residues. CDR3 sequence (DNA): TGTGCCAGTAGTATTTACACAGGGGAAAGGGCTGAAGCTTTCTTT. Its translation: CASSIYTGERAEAFF.

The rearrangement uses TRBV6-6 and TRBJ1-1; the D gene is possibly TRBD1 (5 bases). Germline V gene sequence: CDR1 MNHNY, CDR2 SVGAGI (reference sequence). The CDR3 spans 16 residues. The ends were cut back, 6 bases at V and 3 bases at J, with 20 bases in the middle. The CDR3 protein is CASSHSMRGGDTEAFF. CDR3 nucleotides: TGTGCCAGCAGCCACTCGATGAGGGGAGGTGACACTGAAGCTTTCTTT.

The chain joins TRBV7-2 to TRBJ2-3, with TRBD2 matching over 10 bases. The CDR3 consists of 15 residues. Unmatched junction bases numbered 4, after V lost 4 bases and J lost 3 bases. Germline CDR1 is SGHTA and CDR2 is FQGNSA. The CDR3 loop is CASSSLLAGTDTQYF. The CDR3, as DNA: TGTGCCAGCAGCTCGTTACTAGCGGGGACAGATACGCAGTATTTT.

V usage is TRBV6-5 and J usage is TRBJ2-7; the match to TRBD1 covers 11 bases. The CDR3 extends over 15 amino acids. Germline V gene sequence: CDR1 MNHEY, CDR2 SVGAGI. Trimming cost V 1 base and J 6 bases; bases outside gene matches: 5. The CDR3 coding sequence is TGTGCCAGCAGTTACTTCGGACAGGGGGCCATCGAGCAGTACTTC. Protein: CASSYFGQGAIEQYF.

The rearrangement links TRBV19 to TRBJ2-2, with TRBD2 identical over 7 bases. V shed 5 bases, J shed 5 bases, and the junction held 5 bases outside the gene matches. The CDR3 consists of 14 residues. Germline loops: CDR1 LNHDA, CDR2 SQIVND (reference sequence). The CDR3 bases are TGTGCCAGTAGTGACCGACTAGCTACCGGGGAGCTGTTTTTT. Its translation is CASSDRLATGELFF.

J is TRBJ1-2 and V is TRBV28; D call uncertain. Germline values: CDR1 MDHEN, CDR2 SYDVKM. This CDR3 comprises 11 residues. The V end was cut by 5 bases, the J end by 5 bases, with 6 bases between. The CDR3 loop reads CASSHRYGYTF. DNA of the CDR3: TGTGCCAGCAGTCACAGATATGGCTACACCTTC.

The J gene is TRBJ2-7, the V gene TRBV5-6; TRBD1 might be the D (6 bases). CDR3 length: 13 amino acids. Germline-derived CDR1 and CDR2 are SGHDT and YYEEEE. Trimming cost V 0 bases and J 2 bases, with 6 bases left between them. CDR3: CASSLDRAYEQYF. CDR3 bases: TGTGCCAGCAGCTTGGACAGGGCCTACGAGCAGTACTTC.

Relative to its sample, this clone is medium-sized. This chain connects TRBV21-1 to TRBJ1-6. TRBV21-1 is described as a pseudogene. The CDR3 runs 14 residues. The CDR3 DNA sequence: TGTGCCAGCAGCAACCGGGGGATAAATTCACCCCTCCACTTT. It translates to CASSNRGINSPLHF.

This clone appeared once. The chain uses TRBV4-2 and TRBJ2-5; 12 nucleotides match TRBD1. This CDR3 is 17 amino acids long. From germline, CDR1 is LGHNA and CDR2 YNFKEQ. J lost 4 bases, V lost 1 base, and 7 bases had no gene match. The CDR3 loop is CASSQGLGQGALETQYF. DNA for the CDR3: TGTGCCAGCAGCCAAGGGCTGGGACAGGGGGCATTAGAGACCCAGTACTTC.

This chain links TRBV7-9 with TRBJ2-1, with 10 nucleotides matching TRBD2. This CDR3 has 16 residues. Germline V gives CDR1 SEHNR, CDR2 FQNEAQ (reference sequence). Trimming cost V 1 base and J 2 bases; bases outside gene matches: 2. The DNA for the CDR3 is TGTGCCAGCAGCTTAGGGACTAGCGGAACCTACAATGAGCAGTTCTTC. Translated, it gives CASSLGTSGTYNEQFF.

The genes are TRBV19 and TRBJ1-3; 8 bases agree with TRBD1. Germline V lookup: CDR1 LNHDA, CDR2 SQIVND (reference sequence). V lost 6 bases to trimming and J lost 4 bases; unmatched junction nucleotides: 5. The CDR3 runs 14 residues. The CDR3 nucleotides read TGTGCCAGTAGGGTGACAGGGGACGGAAACACCATATATTTT. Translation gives CASRVTGDGNTIYF.

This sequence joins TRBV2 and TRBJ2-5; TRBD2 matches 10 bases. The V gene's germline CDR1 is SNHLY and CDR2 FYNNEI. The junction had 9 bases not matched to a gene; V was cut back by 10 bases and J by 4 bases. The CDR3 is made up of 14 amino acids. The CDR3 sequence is CATTSGVLSETQYF. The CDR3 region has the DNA TGTGCCACCACTAGCGGGGTTCTCTCAGAGACCCAGTACTTC.

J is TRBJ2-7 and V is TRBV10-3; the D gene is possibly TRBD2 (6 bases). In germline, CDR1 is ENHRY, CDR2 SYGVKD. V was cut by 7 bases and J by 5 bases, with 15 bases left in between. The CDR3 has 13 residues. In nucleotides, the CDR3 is TGTGCCATCAATGGGGGGTCAAACAACGAGCAGTACTTC. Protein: CAINGGSNNEQYF.

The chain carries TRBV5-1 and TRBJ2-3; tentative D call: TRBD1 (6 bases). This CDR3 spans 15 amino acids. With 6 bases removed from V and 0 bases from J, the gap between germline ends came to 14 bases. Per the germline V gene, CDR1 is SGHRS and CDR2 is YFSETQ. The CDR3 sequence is CASNLKQGSTDTQYF. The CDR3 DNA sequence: TGCGCCAGCAATTTGAAACAGGGAAGCACAGATACGCAGTATTTT.

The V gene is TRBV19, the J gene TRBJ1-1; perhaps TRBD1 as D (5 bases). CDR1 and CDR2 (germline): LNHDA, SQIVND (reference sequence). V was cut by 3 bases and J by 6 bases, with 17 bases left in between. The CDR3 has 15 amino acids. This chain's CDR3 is CASSILRGGTAEAFF. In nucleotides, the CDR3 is TGTGCCAGTAGTATTCTACGGGGAGGGACCGCTGAAGCTTTCTTT.

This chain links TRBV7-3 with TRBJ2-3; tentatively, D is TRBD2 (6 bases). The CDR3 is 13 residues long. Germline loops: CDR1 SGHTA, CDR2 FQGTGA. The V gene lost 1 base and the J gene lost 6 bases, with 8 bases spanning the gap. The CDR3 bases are TGTGCCAGCAGCTTAAACCGGGGGGATACGCAGTATTTT. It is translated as CASSLNRGDTQYF. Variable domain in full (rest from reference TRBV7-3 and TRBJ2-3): GAGVSQTPSNKVTEKGKYVELRCDPISGHTALYWYRQSLGQGPEFLIYFQGTGAADDSGLPNDRFFAVRPEGSVSTLKIQRTERGDSAVYLCASSLNRGDTQYFGPGTRLTVL.

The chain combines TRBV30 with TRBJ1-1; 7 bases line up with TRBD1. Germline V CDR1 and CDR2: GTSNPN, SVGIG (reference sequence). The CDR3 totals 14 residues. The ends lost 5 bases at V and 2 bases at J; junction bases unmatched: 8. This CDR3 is CAWARDSSNTEAFF. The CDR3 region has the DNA TGTGCCTGGGCCCGGGACAGCTCTAACACTGAAGCTTTCTTT.

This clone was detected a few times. The CDR3 sequence: CASSYSRGWEGYTF. The CDR3, as DNA: TGTGCCAGCAGTTACTCCCGGGGGTGGGAGGGCTACACCTTC. This chain uses TRBV6-5 with TRBJ1-2; a weak D match, TRBD1 (5 bases). Trimming left V 0 bases short and J 8 bases short, with 13 bases between. The germline gives CDR1 MNHEY, CDR2 SVGAGI. This CDR3 has 14 amino acids.

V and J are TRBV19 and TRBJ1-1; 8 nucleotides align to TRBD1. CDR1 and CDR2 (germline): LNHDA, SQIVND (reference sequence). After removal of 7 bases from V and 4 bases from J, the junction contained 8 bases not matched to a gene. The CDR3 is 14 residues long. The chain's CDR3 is CASIFQGASTEAFF. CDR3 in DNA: TGTGCCAGTATTTTTCAGGGGGCGAGCACTGAAGCTTTCTTT.

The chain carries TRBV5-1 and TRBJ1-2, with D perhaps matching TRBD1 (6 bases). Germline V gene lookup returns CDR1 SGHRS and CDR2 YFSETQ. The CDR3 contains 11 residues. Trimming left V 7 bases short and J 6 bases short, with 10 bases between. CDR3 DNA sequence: TGCGCCAGCGGGCAGGGGAATGGCTACACCTTC. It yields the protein CASGQGNGYTF.

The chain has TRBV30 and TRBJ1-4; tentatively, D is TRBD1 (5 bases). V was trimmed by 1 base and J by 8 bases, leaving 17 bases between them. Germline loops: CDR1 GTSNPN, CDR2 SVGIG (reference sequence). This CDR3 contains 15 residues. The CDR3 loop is CAWSGGGPQQEKLFF. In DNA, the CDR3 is TGTGCCTGGAGTGGGGGCGGACCCCAGCAGGAAAAACTGTTTTTT.

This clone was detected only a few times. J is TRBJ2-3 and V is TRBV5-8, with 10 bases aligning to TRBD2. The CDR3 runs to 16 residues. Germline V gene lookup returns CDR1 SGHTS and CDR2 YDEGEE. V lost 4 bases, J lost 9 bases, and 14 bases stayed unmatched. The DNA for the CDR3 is TGTGCCAGCAGCCTACCCCAAGCGGGGGGGTTGGACACGCAGTATTTT. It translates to CASSLPQAGGLDTQYF.

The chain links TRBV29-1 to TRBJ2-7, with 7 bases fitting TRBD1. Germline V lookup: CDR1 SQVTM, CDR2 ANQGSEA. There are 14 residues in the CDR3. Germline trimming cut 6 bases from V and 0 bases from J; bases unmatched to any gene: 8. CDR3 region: CSVYADRSSYEQYF. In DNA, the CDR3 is TGCAGCGTCTACGCGGACAGGAGCTCCTACGAGCAGTACTTC.

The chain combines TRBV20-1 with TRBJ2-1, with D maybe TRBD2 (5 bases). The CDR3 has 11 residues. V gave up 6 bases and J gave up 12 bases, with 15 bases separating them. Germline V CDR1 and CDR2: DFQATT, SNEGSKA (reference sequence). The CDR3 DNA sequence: TGCAGTGCCCTCGTCCCCCGGGGGCAGTTCTTC. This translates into CSALVPRGQFF.